The rows below give T cell receptor beta chains drawn from one sample of a study of T cells in Graves' hyperthyroidism and ophthalmopathy. TCRdb re-called the multiplex PCR reads with MiXCR, one entry per CDR3 protein. The sample carries 700,000 or so distinct CDR3 sequences, approximately 16% recorded once. The sample comprised blood. The source is a man aged 18 to 30 with Graves' hyperthyroidism. Each CDR3 is given with its conserved first and last residue. Fields, in order: D gene, V gene, CDR3 length, clone size, J gene, CDR3 protein, CDR3 DNA. A D gene is named only where the DNA matches it firmly. Some rows have no size entry. The others give once, few or many, or a class for an expanded clone.

D gene: TRBD1
V gene: TRBV28
CDR3 length: 14
clone size: -
J gene: TRBJ1-6
CDR3 protein: CASNFDRGNSPLHF
CDR3 DNA: TGTGCCAGCAATTTTGACAGGGGGAATTCACCCCTCCACTTT

D gene: -
V gene: TRBV12-3/TRBV12-4
CDR3 length: 14
clone size: many
J gene: TRBJ2-3
CDR3 protein: CASSSFGDTDTQYF
CDR3 DNA: TGTGCCAGCAGTTCGTTCGGGGACACAGATACGCAGTATTTT

D gene: TRBD1
V gene: TRBV29-1
CDR3 length: 15
clone size: -
J gene: TRBJ2-3
CDR3 protein: CSVIRQGSYTDTQYF
CDR3 DNA: TGCAGCGTGATCAGACAGGGGTCCTACACAGATACGCAGTATTTT

D gene: -
V gene: TRBV15
CDR3 length: 16
clone size: many
J gene: TRBJ2-1
CDR3 protein: CATSRQPGIPPDEQFF
CDR3 DNA: TGTGCCACCAGCAGACAACCCGGGATCCCTCCAGATGAGCAGTTCTTC

D gene: -
V gene: TRBV7-3
CDR3 length: 17
clone size: many
J gene: TRBJ2-3
CDR3 protein: CASSLTGRETSTDTQYF
CDR3 DNA: TGTGCCAGCAGCTTAACTGGACGGGAAACTAGCACAGATACGCAGTATTTT

D gene: -
V gene: TRBV3-1
CDR3 length: 12
clone size: many
J gene: TRBJ2-1
CDR3 protein: CASNGRNNEQFF
CDR3 DNA: TGTGCCAGCAACGGACGCAACAATGAGCAGTTCTTC

D gene: -
V gene: TRBV6-5
CDR3 length: 14
clone size: -
J gene: TRBJ2-1
CDR3 protein: CASSYARDNNEQFF
CDR3 DNA: TGTGCCAGCAGTTATGCCAGGGACAACAATGAGCAGTTCTTC

D gene: TRBD1
V gene: TRBV19
CDR3 length: 11
clone size: few
J gene: TRBJ1-5
CDR3 protein: CATGENQPQHF
CDR3 DNA: TGTGCAACAGGGGAAAATCAGCCCCAGCATTTT

D gene: TRBD2
V gene: TRBV27
CDR3 length: 15
clone size: many
J gene: TRBJ2-7
CDR3 protein: CASSFQRGLSYEQYF
CDR3 DNA: TGTGCCAGCAGTTTCCAGCGGGGATTGTCCTACGAGCAGTACTTC

D gene: TRBD2
V gene: TRBV28
CDR3 length: 16
clone size: many
J gene: TRBJ2-3
CDR3 protein: CASSFLTSGEADTQYF
CDR3 DNA: TGTGCCAGCAGTTTTCTGACTAGCGGGGAGGCAGATACGCAGTATTTT

D gene: -
V gene: TRBV19
CDR3 length: 15
clone size: few
J gene: TRBJ1-1
CDR3 protein: CASSISLGAGAEAFF
CDR3 DNA: TGTGCCAGTAGTATTTCTCTGGGGGCGGGTGCTGAAGCTTTCTTT

D gene: -
V gene: TRBV20-1
CDR3 length: 13
clone size: -
J gene: TRBJ2-3
CDR3 protein: CSASQLATDTQYF
CDR3 DNA: TGCAGTGCATCCCAACTAGCCACAGATACGCAGTATTTT

D gene: -
V gene: TRBV27
CDR3 length: 14
clone size: few
J gene: TRBJ2-5
CDR3 protein: CASSSPTERETQYF
CDR3 DNA: TGTGCCAGCAGTTCTCCTACTGAGAGAGAGACCCAGTACTTC

D gene: -
V gene: TRBV12-3/TRBV12-4
CDR3 length: 15
clone size: many
J gene: TRBJ1-1
CDR3 protein: CASSLVDSLNTEAFF
CDR3 DNA: TGTGCCAGCAGTTTAGTGGACAGCCTGAACACTGAAGCTTTCTTT

D gene: TRBD1
V gene: TRBV7-9
CDR3 length: 14
clone size: -
J gene: TRBJ2-5
CDR3 protein: CASTKGGGKETQYF
CDR3 DNA: TGTGCCAGCACCAAAGGGGGCGGAAAAGAGACCCAGTACTTC

D gene: TRBD1
V gene: TRBV30
CDR3 length: 14
clone size: many
J gene: TRBJ1-1
CDR3 protein: CAWSVTGANTEAFF
CDR3 DNA: TGTGCCTGGAGTGTTACAGGGGCGAACACTGAAGCTTTCTTT

D gene: TRBD1
V gene: TRBV5-1
CDR3 length: 15
clone size: once
J gene: TRBJ1-2
CDR3 protein: CASSLRDRGPYGYTF
CDR3 DNA: TGCGCCAGCAGCTTACGGGACAGGGGGCCGTATGGCTACACCTTC

D gene: TRBD2
V gene: TRBV5-1
CDR3 length: 16
clone size: -
J gene: TRBJ2-7
CDR3 protein: CASSLLAGGPLNEQYF
CDR3 DNA: TGCGCCAGCAGCCTATTAGCGGGAGGGCCGCTGAACGAGCAGTACTTC

D gene: -
V gene: TRBV6-1
CDR3 length: 12
clone size: -
J gene: TRBJ2-7
CDR3 protein: CASRHRAHEQYF
CDR3 DNA: TGTGCCAGCAGACACAGGGCCCACGAGCAGTACTTC

D gene: -
V gene: TRBV30
CDR3 length: 13
clone size: few
J gene: TRBJ1-6
CDR3 protein: CAWSVAGNSPLHF
CDR3 DNA: TGTGCCTGGAGTGTGGCTGGTAATTCACCCCTCCACTTT

D gene: TRBD1
V gene: TRBV4-1
CDR3 length: 16
clone size: few
J gene: TRBJ1-5
CDR3 protein: CASSPRDRTSNQPQHF
CDR3 DNA: TGCGCCAGCAGCCCCAGGGACAGAACTAGCAATCAGCCCCAGCATTTT

D gene: -
V gene: TRBV28
CDR3 length: 13
clone size: many
J gene: TRBJ2-7
CDR3 protein: CASRELGPYEQYF
CDR3 DNA: TGTGCCAGCAGAGAGCTGGGCCCCTACGAGCAGTACTTC